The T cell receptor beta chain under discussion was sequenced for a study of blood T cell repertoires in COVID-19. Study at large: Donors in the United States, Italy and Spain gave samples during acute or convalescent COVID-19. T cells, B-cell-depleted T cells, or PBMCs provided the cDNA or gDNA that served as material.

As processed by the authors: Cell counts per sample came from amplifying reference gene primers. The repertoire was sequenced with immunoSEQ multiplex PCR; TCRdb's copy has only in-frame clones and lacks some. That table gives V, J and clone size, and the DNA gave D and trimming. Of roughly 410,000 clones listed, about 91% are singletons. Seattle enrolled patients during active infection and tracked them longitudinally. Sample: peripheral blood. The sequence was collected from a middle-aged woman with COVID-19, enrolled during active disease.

Here the CDR3 reads CASSLGRGSNYGYTF. In DNA, the CDR3 is TGCGCCAGCAGCTTGGGTCGGGGATCGAACTATGGCTACACCTTC. V gene TRBV5-1 combines with J gene TRBJ1-2; D remains ambiguous. The CDR3 runs 15 residues. Trimming took off 0 bases at V and 2 bases at J, with 11 bases between the two ends. Germline loops: CDR1 SGHRS, CDR2 YFSETQ.